One sample yielded the 12 T cell receptor beta chains listed below, sequenced in a study of T cell changes during pregnancy in multiple sclerosis. Here immunoSEQ multiplex PCR was the method, and the copy in TCRdb shows in-frame clones only, minus some. The sample gives around 100,000 clones, more than 85% of which show up once; 1.5% is in the top ten. The material sequenced was peripheral blood, taken in the third trimester of pregnancy. The source of these receptors is a female donor with multiple sclerosis, enrolled in a pregnancy study.

The CDR3 bases are TGCGCCAGCAGCTTGTTAGCCGGCACAGATACGCAGTATTTT. This gives the protein CASSLLAGTDTQYF. The chain has TRBV5-1 and TRBJ2-3; no clear D. Looked up from germline, CDR1 is SGHRS and CDR2 is YFSETQ. CDR3 length: 14 residues. V lost 1 base and J lost 1, with 7 bases in between. The whole variable domain, remainder taken from reference TRBV5-1 and TRBJ2-3, is KAGVTQTPRYLIKTRGQQVTLSCSPISGHRSVSWYQQTPGQGLQFLFEYFSETQRNKGNFPGRFSGRQFSNSRSEMNVSTLELGDSALYLCASSLLAGTDTQYFGPGTRLTVL.

The rearrangement joins TRBV30 to TRBJ2-2; no firm D call. This CDR3 is built from 11 residues. Germline CDR1 is GTSNPN and CDR2 is SVGIG (reference sequence). V was clipped by 1 base and J by 9 bases, with 6 bases between them. The CDR3 nucleotides read TGTGCCTGGAGTGACTCCAGGGAGCTGTTTTTT. Its translation is CAWSDSRELFF.

V is TRBV4-2 and J is TRBJ2-1; 7 bases are shared with TRBD1. The CDR3 length is 19 residues. The junction had 20 bases not matched to a gene; V was cut back by 4 bases and J by 5 bases. CDR1 is LGHNA and CDR2 is YNFKEQ in the germline V gene. This CDR3 reads CASSRSGGLDRVLHNEQFF. The CDR3 DNA reads TGTGCCAGCAGCCGCTCTGGGGGCCTTGACAGGGTGTTACACAATGAGCAGTTCTTC.

V gene TRBV5-1 combines with J gene TRBJ2-2, with TRBD1 identical over 12 bases. V gave up 3 bases and J gave up 1 base; unmatched junction bases: 4. This CDR3 comprises 17 residues. CDR1 and CDR2 (germline): SGHRS, YFSETQ. CDR3 DNA sequence: TGCGCCAGCAGCTCGGGACAGGGGGCGTTGAACACCGGGGAGCTGTTTTTT. This translates into CASSSGQGALNTGELFF.

This chain connects TRBV7-2 to TRBJ2-3, with D tentatively TRBD2 (7 bases). The CDR3 spans 15 residues. CDR1 is SGHTA and CDR2 is FQGNSA in the germline V gene. With 5 bases removed from V and 7 bases from J, the gap between germline ends came to 19 bases. CDR3 sequence: CASSTRWGGQHTQYF. As DNA, the CDR3 is TGTGCCAGCAGCACCCGGTGGGGGGGCCAACATACGCAGTATTTT.

The chain is built from TRBV27 and TRBJ2-7; 11 nucleotides agree with TRBD1. Trimming removed 3 bases from V and 5 bases from J; junction bases left unmatched: 3. CDR3 length: 14 residues. CDR1 and CDR2 from the germline V gene are MNHEY and SMNVEV (reference sequence). CDR3 residues: CASSFRDRGNEQYF. In nucleotides, the CDR3 is TGTGCCAGCAGTTTCCGGGACAGGGGGAACGAGCAGTACTTC.

This CDR3 is CASSARTAKIGNTIYF. For the CDR3, the DNA is TGTGCCAGTAGTGCCCGGACAGCCAAAATTGGAAACACCATATATTTT. The rearrangement links TRBV19 to TRBJ1-3; the D gene is possibly TRBD1 (6 bases). Germline V gene data show CDR1 as LNHDA and CDR2 as SQIVND (reference sequence). V dropped 5 bases and J dropped 3 bases, with 17 bases sitting between them. This CDR3 has 16 residues.

The chain combines TRBV23-1 with TRBJ2-6; 10 nucleotides line up with TRBD1. TRBV23-1 belongs to the ORF category, with a function that is uncertain. The trim removed 0 bases at V and 2 bases at J, leaving 7 bases unmatched. This CDR3 has 19 residues. The CDR3 DNA follows: TGCGCCAGCAGTCAATCGACGGGACAGGGGCTCGCTGGGGCCAACGTCCTGACTTTC. This gives the protein CASSQSTGQGLAGANVLTF.

The gene calls are TRBV30 and TRBJ1-2, with D perhaps TRBD1 (6 bases). The CDR3 spans 14 residues. Germline-derived CDR1 and CDR2 are GTSNPN and SVGIG (reference sequence). Trimming pared 2 bases from V and 5 bases from J, leaving 15 bases between. The CDR3 region has the DNA TGTGCCTGGAGTCTAATAGGACAGCGATATGGCTACACCTTC. The encoded protein is CAWSLIGQRYGYTF.

V and J are TRBV27 and TRBJ1-2; 11 bases match TRBD1. CDR3 length: 13 amino acids. CDR1 is MNHEY and CDR2 is SMNVEV in the germline V gene (reference sequence). V was clipped by 5 bases and J by 8 bases; unmatched bases: 4. CDR3 nucleotides: TGTGCCAGCAGTCCGGGGACAGGGGGGGGCTACACCTTC. This translates into CASSPGTGGGYTF.

The chain links TRBV10-3 to TRBJ2-7; 8 bases line up with TRBD2. The trim removed 6 bases at V and 1 base at J, leaving 5 bases unmatched. Per the germline V gene, CDR1 is ENHRY and CDR2 is SYGVKD. The CDR3 has 14 residues. The CDR3 here is CAIRSGSWSYEQYF. The CDR3 DNA sequence: TGTGCCATCAGAAGCGGGAGTTGGTCCTACGAGCAGTACTTC.

V gene TRBV5-1 combines with J gene TRBJ2-7; perhaps TRBD1 as D (5 bases). This CDR3 has 14 amino acids. Trimming shortened V by 4 bases and J by 6 bases, and 17 bases separated the two germline ends. Germline V gene lookup returns CDR1 SGHRS and CDR2 YFSETQ. CDR3 region: CASSDQGYVAEQYF. In DNA, the CDR3 is TGCGCCAGCAGCGATCAGGGATACGTGGCCGAGCAGTACTTC.